This TCR beta chain was captured by sequencing in a study of Tregs in tolerant kidney transplant recipients. Background on the study: Related graft donors supplied nonmyeloablative bone marrow transplants, and mixed chimerism was transient. Overall study results and limits: No direct test of biological reproducibility was done here. Antigen-driven expansion was suggested because donor-specific Tregs expanded more than all Tregs in tolerant patients.

About this clone itself: Its antigen is unidentified. The observed sequence ends 3 residues before the CDR3 terminus, with the missing tail filled in from the germline J gene.

The length of the CDR3 is 14 residues. CDR1 is SQVTM and CDR2 is ANQGSEA in the germline V gene. The ends lost 6 bases at V and 3 bases at J; junction bases unmatched: 8. This table comes from immunoSEQ multiplex PCR, and its TCRdb copy is limited to in-frame clones, with some not included. The sample totals roughly 30,000 clones. Sequences were derived from CD8+ T cells from blood, sampled before the transplant. The TCR was taken from a human donor who received a combined kidney and bone marrow transplant. The rearrangement joins TRBV29-1 to TRBJ1-2, with 9 bases aligning to TRBD1. The sequenced part of the CDR3 DNA is TGCAGCGTGGAACAGGGGGCAGAGGACTATGGC. It is translated as CSVEQGAEDYG. The entire CDR3 protein reads CSVEQGAEDYGYTF.